This note documents a single T cell receptor beta chain sequence. CDR3 size: 18 residues. Trimming at V came to 6 bases and at J to 1 base, leaving 11 bases not matched to a gene. Germline V CDR1 and CDR2: MNHEY, SMNVEV (reference sequence). PCR amplification relied on 60 Vbeta primers (plus 13 Jbeta primers). Using immunoSEQ multiplex PCR, the repertoire was profiled, and TCRdb retains in-frame clones only, with some absent. This sample has 110,000 or so clones, with 76% found just once. The data originate from a study of cytomegalovirus exposure and HLA in healthy donors. The source is a man between 45 and 60 years old in good health and CMV-seropositive. The chain is built from TRBV27 and TRBJ2-1, with 11 nucleotides matching TRBD2. The sequenced material came from PBMCs. The CDR3 loop reads CASRYSGRADGSYNEQFF. DNA for the CDR3: TGTGCCAGCAGATATAGCGGGAGGGCCGATGGATCCTACAATGAGCAGTTCTTC.